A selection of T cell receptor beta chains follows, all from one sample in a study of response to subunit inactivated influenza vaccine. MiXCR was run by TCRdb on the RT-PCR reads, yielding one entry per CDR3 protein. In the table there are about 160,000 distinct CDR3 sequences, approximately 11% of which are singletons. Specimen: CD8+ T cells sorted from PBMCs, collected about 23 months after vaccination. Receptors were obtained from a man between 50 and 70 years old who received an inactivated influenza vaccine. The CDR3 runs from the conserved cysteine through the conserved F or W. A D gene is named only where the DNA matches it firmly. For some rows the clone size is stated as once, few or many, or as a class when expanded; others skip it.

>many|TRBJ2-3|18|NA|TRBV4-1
TGCGCCAGCAGCCAGCCGATAGGGCCGGGGGCACCTACAGATACGCAGTATTTT
CASSQPIGPGAPTDTQYF
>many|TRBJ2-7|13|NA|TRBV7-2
TGTGCCAGCAGCCTACGGGACTTCTACGAGCAGTACTTC
CASSLRDFYEQYF
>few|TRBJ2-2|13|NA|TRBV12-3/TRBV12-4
TGTGCCAGTCCAGCGAGAAACACCGGGGAGCTGTTTTTT
CASPARNTGELFF
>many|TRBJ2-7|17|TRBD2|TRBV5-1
TGCGCCAGCAGCTTGGCCCAACTAGCGGGAGGTTACTACGAGCAGTACTTC
CASSLAQLAGGYYEQYF
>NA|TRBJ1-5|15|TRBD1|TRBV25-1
TGTGCCAGCAGTCCGGGACAGGGCCGCAATCAGCCCCAGCATTTT
CASSPGQGRNQPQHF
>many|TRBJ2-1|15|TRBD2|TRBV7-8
TGTGCCAGCAGCTTAGAACTAGCGGGGGAAAATGAGCAGTTCTTC
CASSLELAGENEQFF
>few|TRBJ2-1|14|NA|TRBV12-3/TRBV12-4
TGTGCCAGCAGTCCGGGACTCCCAAACAATGAGCAGTTCTTC
CASSPGLPNNEQFF
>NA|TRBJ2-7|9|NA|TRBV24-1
TGTGCCAACGGCCTAGGGCAGTACTTC
CANGLGQYF
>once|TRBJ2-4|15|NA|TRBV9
TGTGCCAGCAGCGTAGAGCCCGGCGGTGGAAACATTCAGTACTTC
CASSVEPGGGNIQYF
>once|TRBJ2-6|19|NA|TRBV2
TGTGCCAGCAGCCATCGACACGGGAGCTTCGGATCCGGGGCCAACGTCCTGACTTTC
CASSHRHGSFGSGANVLTF
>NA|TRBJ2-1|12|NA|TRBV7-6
TGTGCCAGCAGCGCTTCGTTCGATGAGCAGTTCTTC
CASSASFDEQFF
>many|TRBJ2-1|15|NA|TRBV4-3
TGCGCCAGCAGCCAAGCGGTTTATTCCTACAATGAGCAGTTCTTC
CASSQAVYSYNEQFF
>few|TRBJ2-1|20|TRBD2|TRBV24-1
TGTGCCACCAGTGATTCTCCAAGACTAGCGGGAGGGACTGTGTACAATGAGCAGTTCTTC
CATSDSPRLAGGTVYNEQFF
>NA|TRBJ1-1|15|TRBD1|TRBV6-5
TGTGCCAGCAGTCCACTCGGGACAGGAGGAACTGAAGCTTTCTTT
CASSPLGTGGTEAFF
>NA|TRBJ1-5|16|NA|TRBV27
TGTGCCAGCAGTTTAACTGTGGGCCGCGGCAATCAGCCCCAGCATTTT
CASSLTVGRGNQPQHF
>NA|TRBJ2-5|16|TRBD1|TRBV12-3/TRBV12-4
TGTGCCAGCAGCCGCTGGGACAGGGGGCCGAAAGAGACCCAGTACTTC
CASSRWDRGPKETQYF
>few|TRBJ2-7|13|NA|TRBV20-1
TGCAGTGCTAGAGTGGGTGAAGGAGGCGAGCAGTACTTC
CSARVGEGGEQYF
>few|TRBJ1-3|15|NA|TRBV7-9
TGTGCCAGCAGCCCCGGGACATCAAAAGGGAACACCATATATTTT
CASSPGTSKGNTIYF
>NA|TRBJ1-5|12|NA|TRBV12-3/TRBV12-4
TGTGCCAGCAGTTTGTCTAGACAGCCCCAGCATTTT
CASSLSRQPQHF
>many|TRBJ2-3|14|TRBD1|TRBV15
TGTGCCACCAGTAGGGACAGCAGGGTAGATACGCAGTATTTT
CATSRDSRVDTQYF
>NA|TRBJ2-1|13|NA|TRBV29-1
TGCAGCGTGGCGGGGCTAAACAACAATGAGCAGTTCTTC
CSVAGLNNNEQFF
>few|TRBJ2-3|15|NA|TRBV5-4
TGTGCCAGCAGCTTGGTGGGGGGGGCCCCAGATACGCAGTATTTT
CASSLVGGAPDTQYF
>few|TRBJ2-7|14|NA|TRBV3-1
TGTGCCAGCAGCCAAGGGCCCCAACCCCACGAGCAGTACTTC
CASSQGPQPHEQYF
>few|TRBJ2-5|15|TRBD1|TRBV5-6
TGTGCCAGCAGCTTGGACAGGGGGAGCCAAGAGACCCAGTACTTC
CASSLDRGSQETQYF
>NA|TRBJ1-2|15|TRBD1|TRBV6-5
TGTGCCAGCAGTTTTATCAGGGGGCTCCGCTATGGCTACACCTTC
CASSFIRGLRYGYTF
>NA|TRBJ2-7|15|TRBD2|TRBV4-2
TGTGCCAGCAGCCTAGAGAACAGTGGGGGGGACGAGCAGTACTTC
CASSLENSGGDEQYF
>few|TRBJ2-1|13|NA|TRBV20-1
TGCAGTGCCAGGCGGATACTATACAATGAGCAGTTCTTC
CSARRILYNEQFF